The next 13 T cell receptor beta chains were all read from a single sample in a study of T cells after yellow fever vaccination. One entry per CDR3 protein results from TCRdb running MiXCR on the 5' RACE reads. The sample shows 300,000 to 350,000 distinct CDR3 sequences, around 3.9% of them seen only once. This specimen was PBMCs, taken 5 days after the yellow fever booster vaccination. These receptors originate from a man younger than 35 who received the YFV17D yellow fever vaccine.

This clonotype was counted at least ten times. The chain is built from TRBV7-6 and TRBJ2-7; 9 positions match TRBD2. Germline V gene lookup returns CDR1 SGHVS and CDR2 FNYEAQ. This CDR3 has 15 residues. Trimming removed 5 bases from V and 0 bases from J; junction bases left unmatched: 5. CDR3 residues: CASSPLAGSSYEQYF. For the CDR3, the DNA is TGTGCCAGCAGCCCTCTAGCGGGGAGCTCCTACGAGCAGTACTTC.

This clonotype was counted between two and nine times. The gene calls are TRBV25-1 and TRBJ2-7; D is possibly TRBD2 (5 bases). The V end was cut by 10 bases, the J end by 0 bases, with 16 bases between. CDR1 is MGHDK, CDR2 SYGVNS, per germline. The CDR3 runs to 14 residues. For the CDR3, the DNA is TGTGCCACCAAAAGAGGGCACAGCTCCTACGAGCAGTACTTC. This encodes CATKRGHSSYEQYF.

This clonotype was seen at least ten times. This chain connects TRBV6-2 or TRBV6-3 to TRBJ2-2; 8 nucleotides agree with TRBD2. Germline values: CDR1 MNHEY, CDR2 SVGEGT. The V segment lost 3 bases and the J segment 5 bases; nucleotides outside the gene matches: 5. The CDR3 extends over 15 amino acids. In nucleotides, the CDR3 is TGTGCCAGCAGTTATAGCGGGGCGCGAACCGGGGAGCTGTTTTTT. It encodes CASSYSGARTGELFF.

There are many counts of this clonotype. The J gene is TRBJ1-2, the V gene TRBV7-9, with 11 bases matching TRBD1. The CDR3 has 14 amino acids. V lost 6 bases to trimming and J lost 6 bases; unmatched junction nucleotides: 6. The germline CDR1 and CDR2 sequences are SEHNR and FQNEAQ (reference sequence). CDR3 loop: CASSGDRGYNGYTF. In DNA form, the CDR3 reads TGTGCCAGCAGTGGGGACAGGGGGTACAATGGCTACACCTTC.

The CDR3 loop reads CASSRRTSGVALETQYF. DNA for the CDR3: TGTGCCAGCAGTCGTCGAACTAGCGGGGTAGCCTTGGAGACCCAGTACTTC. The gene calls are TRBV6-1 and TRBJ2-5; 10 bases fit TRBD2. The CDR3 has 17 amino acids. Germline assignment: CDR1 MNHNS and CDR2 SASEGT. J was trimmed by 5 bases and V by 5 bases; bases with no gene match: 14.

The chain recombines TRBV12-3 or TRBV12-4 with TRBJ2-2; 8 nucleotides line up with TRBD1. V trimming: 1 base; J trimming: 3 bases; junction bases outside the gene matches: 4. This CDR3 comprises 16 residues. For the CDR3, the DNA is TGTGCCAGCAGTTTAGGCAGGGGGCGAGACACCGGGGAGCTGTTTTTT. Translated: CASSLGRGRDTGELFF.

Many counts were recorded for this clonotype. The chain uses TRBV7-8 and TRBJ1-4, with TRBD1 as a possible D gene (6 bases). Germline-derived CDR1 and CDR2 are SGHVS and FQNEAQ. This CDR3 spans 14 amino acids. V dropped 7 bases and J dropped 3 bases, with 12 bases sitting between them. The CDR3 coding sequence is TGTGCCAGCACCCGGGACACCTCTAATGAAAAACTGTTTTTT. Its protein product is CASTRDTSNEKLFF.

This clonotype was recorded many times. Its ends do not fully match the called genes, so a read error is possible. The gene calls are TRBV20-1 and TRBJ2-1; 11 bases agree with TRBD2. The CDR3 loop spans 15 amino acids. Germline lookup yields CDR1 DFQATT and CDR2 SNEGSKA (reference sequence). CDR3: CSAPIAGGLTPERFF. DNA of the CDR3: TGCAGTGCTCCGATAGCGGGGGGGCTAACCCCCGAGCGGTTCTTC.

In its sample, this clonotype was seen many times. The rearrangement uses TRBV25-1 and TRBJ2-5; 11 positions agree with TRBD1. The CDR3 runs to 18 residues. Germline V gene lookup returns CDR1 MGHDK and CDR2 SYGVNS. With 0 bases clipped from V and 6 bases from J, the junction kept 12 bases outside the gene matches. The CDR3 DNA reads as TGTGCCAGCAGTGAATATAAGGGACAGGGGGTAAGGGCACAGACCCAGTACTTC. This translates into CASSEYKGQGVRAQTQYF. The full variable domain, in which reference TRBV25-1 and TRBJ2-5 provide the parts outside the CDR3, is EADIYQTPRYLVIGTGKKITLECSQTMGHDKMYWYQQDPGMELHLIHYSYGVNSTEKGDLSSESTVSRIRTEHFPLTLESARPSHTSQYLCASSEYKGQGVRAQTQYFGPGTRLLVL.

This sequence joins TRBV24-1 and TRBJ2-6; 7 nucleotides match TRBD1. CDR1 is KGHDR, CDR2 SFDVKD, per germline. V lost 7 bases, J lost 4 bases, and 12 bases stayed unmatched. This CDR3 comprises 17 residues. The CDR3 nucleotides are TGTGCCACCAGCCGGGGCGGACAGGTGTCCGGGGCCAACGTCCTGACTTTC. Protein product: CATSRGGQVSGANVLTF.

In this sample, this clonotype turned up a few times. The rearrangement joins TRBV10-3 to TRBJ1-6; TRBD1 might be the D (5 bases). Trimming stripped 5 bases from V and 10 bases from J, with 15 bases between. The length of the CDR3 is 14 residues. Germline assignment: CDR1 ENHRY and CDR2 SYGVKD. The CDR3 nucleotides read TGTGCCATCAGTCCGGGGGGGGATCGGTCACCCCTCCACTTT. Translated: CAISPGGDRSPLHF.

The rearrangement uses TRBV6-2 or TRBV6-3 and TRBJ1-2; D is possibly TRBD1 (6 bases). V lost 5 bases and J lost 4, with 20 bases in between. The CDR3 extends over 16 amino acids. Germline assignment: CDR1 MNHEY and CDR2 SVGEGT. CDR3 bases: TGTGCCAGCAGTCTTTCGACAGGCGGAGCTTCCTATGGCTACACCTTC. Protein product: CASSLSTGGASYGYTF.

This clonotype was seen ten or more times. The rearrangement joins TRBV23-1 to TRBJ2-7; possibly TRBD2 for D (6 bases). TRBV23-1 qualifies as an ORF whose function is uncertain. Deletions cut 7 bases from V and 3 bases from J, with 16 bases between. This CDR3 has 14 residues. The CDR3 sequence is CASTEDRRGYEQYF. As DNA, the CDR3 is TGCGCCAGCACCGAGGACCGGAGGGGCTACGAGCAGTACTTC.